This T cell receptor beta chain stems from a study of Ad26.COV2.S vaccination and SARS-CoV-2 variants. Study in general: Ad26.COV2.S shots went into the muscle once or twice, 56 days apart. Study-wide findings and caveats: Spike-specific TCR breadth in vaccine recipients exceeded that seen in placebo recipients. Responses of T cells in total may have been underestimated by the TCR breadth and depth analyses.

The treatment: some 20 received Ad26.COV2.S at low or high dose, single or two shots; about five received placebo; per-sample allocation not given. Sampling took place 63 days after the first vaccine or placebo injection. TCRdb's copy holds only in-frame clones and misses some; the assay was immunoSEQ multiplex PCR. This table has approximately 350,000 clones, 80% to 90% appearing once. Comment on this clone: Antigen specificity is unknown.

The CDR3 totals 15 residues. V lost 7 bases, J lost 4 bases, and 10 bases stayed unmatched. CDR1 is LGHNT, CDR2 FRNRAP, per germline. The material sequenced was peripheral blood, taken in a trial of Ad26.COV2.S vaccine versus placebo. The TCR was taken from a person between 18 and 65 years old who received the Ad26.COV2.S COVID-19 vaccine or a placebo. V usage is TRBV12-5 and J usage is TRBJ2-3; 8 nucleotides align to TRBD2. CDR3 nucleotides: TGTGCTAGTGACCGATATGCGGGGGGCGCAGATACGCAGTATTTT. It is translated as CASDRYAGGADTQYF.